These T cell receptor beta chains were read from a single sample in a study of T cell responses to AZD1222 COVID-19 vaccine. The protocol was immunoSEQ multiplex PCR, while the TCRdb copy is restricted to in-frame clones and leaves out a portion. The sample holds about 130,000 clones, roughly nine tenths seen once. Sequencing used peripheral blood, obtained 28 days after the second AZD1222 dose. Receptor source: an adult who received the AZD1222 COVID-19 vaccine. CDR3s include the opening cysteine and the closing phenylalanine or tryptophan. A D gene is named only where the DNA matches it firmly. Expanded clones get a size class; other rows say once, few or many, or leave the size out.

TRBV3-1/TRBV3-2	NA	TRBJ1-1	NA	CASSLPRELRTEAFF	TGTGCCAGCAGCCTCCCCCGCGAGTTGAGGACTGAAGCTTTCTTT
TRBV4-2	NA	TRBJ1-5	few	CASSQERGSNQPQHF	TGTGCCAGCAGCCAAGAACGGGGTAGCAATCAGCCCCAGCATTTT
TRBV21-1	NA	TRBJ2-1	NA	CASSKGLAGDPWLNEQFF	TGTGCCAGCAGCAAAGGTCTAGCGGGGGACCCCTGGTTGAATGAGCAGTTCTTC
TRBV5-1	NA	TRBJ2-7	once	CASSLMQGGYEQYF	TGCGCCAGCAGCTTGATGCAGGGAGGCTACGAGCAGTACTTC
TRBV18	TRBD1	TRBJ1-4	NA	CASSPGTGVNEKLFF	TGTGCCAGCTCACCCGGGACAGGGGTTAATGAAAAACTGTTTTTT
TRBV7-9	NA	TRBJ1-3	NA	CASIWEGATGNTIYF	TGTGCCAGCATTTGGGAGGGAGCAACTGGAAACACCATATATTTT
TRBV29-1	NA	TRBJ1-4	few	CSVRPGADEKLFF	TGCAGCGTACGCCCGGGAGCAGATGAAAAACTGTTTTTT
TRBV6-5	NA	TRBJ1-1	NA	CASRGGNTEAFF	TGTGCCAGCAGGGGGGGGAACACTGAAGCTTTCTTT
TRBV29-1	NA	TRBJ1-2	NA	CSVEEGQVRYGYTF	TGCAGCGTTGAAGAGGGGCAGGTTCGCTATGGCTACACCTTC
TRBV20-1	NA	TRBJ2-1	NA	CSARSSHEQFF	TGCAGTGCTAGATCCAGCCATGAGCAGTTCTTC
TRBV20-1	NA	TRBJ2-1	NA	CSATGFNEQFF	TGCAGTGCCACAGGCTTTAATGAGCAGTTCTTC
TRBV7-2	TRBD1	TRBJ1-2	few	CASSFYLGTGNGYTF	TGTGCCAGCAGCTTCTACCTCGGGACAGGGAATGGCTACACCTTC
TRBV4-1	NA	TRBJ2-1	few	CASSQVLFRSSNEQFF	TGCGCCAGCAGCCAAGTTCTGTTTAGGTCGTCAAATGAGCAGTTCTTC
TRBV5-4	TRBD1	TRBJ1-1	NA	CASSTRQGVFTEAFF	TGTGCCAGCAGCACCCGACAGGGGGTTTTCACTGAAGCTTTCTTT
TRBV7-2	NA	TRBJ2-1	NA	CASSHSVRSSYNEQFF	TGTGCCAGCTCCCACAGCGTTAGGAGCTCCTACAATGAGCAGTTCTTC
TRBV6-1	NA	TRBJ2-7	NA	CASSEVTALYEQYF	TGTGCCAGCAGTGAAGTGACAGCCCTCTACGAGCAGTACTTC
TRBV2	NA	TRBJ2-7	NA	CASSEEGSSYEQYF	TGTGCCAGCAGTGAGGAAGGTAGCTCCTACGAGCAGTACTTC
TRBV7-9	NA	TRBJ2-1	NA	CASSSPGTSGPNEQFF	TGTGCCAGCAGCTCCCCCGGGACCTCCGGGCCTAATGAGCAGTTCTTC
TRBV5-1	NA	TRBJ2-1	NA	CASSLVMGSYNEQFF	TGCGCCAGCAGCTTGGTTATGGGGTCCTACAATGAGCAGTTCTTC
TRBV15	NA	TRBJ2-7	NA	CATSRSGTAYEQYF	TGTGCCACCAGCAGATCCGGGACTGCCTACGAGCAGTACTTC
TRBV29-1	NA	TRBJ1-1	once	CSVGNRVIEAFF	TGCAGCGTTGGAAACAGGGTAATTGAAGCTTTCTTT
TRBV10-3	NA	TRBJ1-1	NA	CAITEFGRENTEAFF	TGTGCCATCACTGAATTTGGACGGGAGAACACTGAAGCTTTCTTT
TRBV6-5	NA	TRBJ1-1	NA	CASSFTLGEGWDEAFF	TGTGCCAGCAGTTTCACTTTGGGGGAGGGTTGGGATGAAGCTTTCTTT
TRBV30	NA	TRBJ2-2	NA	CAWNPGSTGELFF	TGTGCCTGGAATCCAGGGAGCACCGGGGAGCTGTTTTTT
TRBV2	NA	TRBJ2-7	NA	CASRAGTFYEQYF	TGTGCCAGCAGGGCCGGGACGTTCTACGAGCAGTACTTC
TRBV7-2	NA	TRBJ1-5	NA	CASSPTVGGYSNQPQHF	TGTGCCAGCAGCCCGACAGTAGGAGGGTATAGCAATCAGCCCCAGCATTTT
TRBV14	TRBD1	TRBJ2-1	NA	CASSSPPGQGANEQFF	TGTGCCAGCAGCAGCCCACCGGGCCAGGGGGCCAATGAGCAGTTCTTC
TRBV3-1/TRBV3-2	NA	TRBJ1-2	NA	CASNLLGAPNGYTF	TGTGCCAGCAACCTTTTGGGGGCCCCCAATGGCTACACCTTC
TRBV7-8	TRBD1	TRBJ2-1	NA	CASSAYRGQFNEQFF	TGTGCCAGCAGCGCCTACAGGGGGCAGTTCAATGAGCAGTTCTTC
TRBV30	NA	TRBJ1-6	NA	CAWSGNNSPLHF	TGTGCCTGGAGTGGGAATAATTCACCCCTCCACTTT
TRBV18	NA	TRBJ2-2	NA	CASSPPGAIRDGELFF	TGTGCCAGCTCACCACCAGGGGCCATACGCGACGGGGAGCTGTTTTTT
TRBV4-1	NA	TRBJ2-5	once	CASSHRTEVETQYF	TGCGCCAGCAGCCACCGGACAGAGGTGGAGACCCAGTACTTC
TRBV5-6	TRBD1	TRBJ1-2	NA	CASSDQQGLLNYGYTF	TGTGCCAGCAGCGACCAACAGGGGCTCCTTAACTATGGCTACACCTTC
TRBV4-2	NA	TRBJ2-7	few	CASSQGFRDPTGSSYEQYF	TGTGCCAGCAGCCAAGGGTTCCGGGACCCTACTGGGAGCTCCTACGAGCAGTACTTC
TRBV25-1	NA	TRBJ2-1	once	CASSGRPLYNEQFF	TGTGCCAGCTCCGGCCGTCCTTTATACAATGAGCAGTTCTTC
TRBV6-5	TRBD2	TRBJ2-4	NA	CASRTGSGRVQYF	TGTGCCAGCCGAACCGGTTCGGGGAGGGTTCAGTACTTC
TRBV18	NA	TRBJ1-1	NA	CASSPPAADNTEAFF	TGTGCCAGCTCACCACCGGCGGCAGATAACACTGAAGCTTTCTTT
TRBV6-5	TRBD1	TRBJ2-1	NA	CASSRDRDYNEQFF	TGTGCCAGCAGCCGGGACAGGGACTACAATGAGCAGTTCTTC
TRBV18	NA	TRBJ2-3	NA	CASSPPSGAPTDTQYF	TGTGCCAGCTCACCACCGTCGGGCGCGCCGACAGATACGCAGTATTTT
TRBV27	NA	TRBJ1-6	NA	CASRRQPYNSPLHF	TGTGCCAGCAGGAGACAGCCCTATAATTCACCCCTCCACTTT
TRBV5-8	TRBD1	TRBJ2-7	NA	CASSPRTGIYEQYF	TGTGCCAGCAGCCCCCGGACAGGGATCTACGAGCAGTACTTC
TRBV6-1	NA	TRBJ2-7	NA	CASSDSAADALYEQYF	TGTGCCAGCAGTGATTCAGCGGCGGACGCGCTCTACGAGCAGTACTTC
TRBV5-6	TRBD1	TRBJ2-5	NA	CASSLGQQETQYF	TGTGCCAGCAGCCTGGGACAGCAAGAGACCCAGTACTTC
TRBV2	NA	TRBJ1-1	NA	CASSDRLNTEAFF	TGTGCCAGCAGTGACAGATTGAACACTGAAGCTTTCTTT
TRBV30	TRBD1	TRBJ1-2	NA	CAWSPGGLRYTF	TGTGCCTGGAGCCCAGGGGGCTTGCGGTACACCTTC
TRBV27	NA	TRBJ2-5	NA	CASSLSASMWTQYF	TGTGCCAGCAGTTTATCTGCTAGTATGTGGACCCAGTACTTC
TRBV7-6	NA	TRBJ1-5	many	CASSLGTFGNQPQHF	TGTGCCAGCAGCTTAGGGACATTTGGCAATCAGCCCCAGCATTTT
TRBV6-5	NA	TRBJ1-2	NA	CASSYSPDSSATF	TGTGCCAGCAGTTACAGTCCGGACAGCTCCGCCACCTTC
TRBV4-2	NA	TRBJ1-2	NA	CASSPEINYGYTF	TGTGCCAGCAGCCCGGAGATTAACTATGGCTACACCTTC
TRBV7-6	TRBD1	TRBJ1-1	NA	CASSYGQGEAFF	TGTGCCAGCAGCTATGGACAGGGTGAAGCTTTCTTT
TRBV6-5	TRBD1	TRBJ1-2	NA	CAANRGGPYGYTF	TGTGCCGCCAACAGGGGGGGTCCCTATGGCTACACCTTC
TRBV19	TRBD1	TRBJ1-5	NA	CASSPDRASHQPQHF	TGTGCCAGTAGTCCCGACAGGGCCTCGCATCAGCCCCAGCATTTT
TRBV6-2/TRBV6-3	TRBD2	TRBJ2-3	NA	CASSDTSGTDTQYF	TGTGCCAGCAGCGACACTAGCGGAACAGATACGCAGTATTTT
TRBV27	TRBD1	TRBJ1-6	NA	CASSRQGNSPLHF	TGTGCCAGCAGCCGACAGGGAAATTCACCCCTCCACTTT
TRBV18	TRBD1	TRBJ2-7	once	CASSPLAGGNSYEQYF	TGTGCCAGCTCACCACTGGCAGGGGGAAACTCCTACGAGCAGTACTTC
TRBV5-4	NA	TRBJ2-2	few	CATTQGGLMNTGELFF	TGTGCCACCACCCAGGGCGGACTGATGAACACCGGGGAGCTGTTTTTT
TRBV5-6	NA	TRBJ2-1	NA	CASSLVGLANNEQFF	TGTGCCAGCAGCTTGGTAGGGCTAGCGAACAATGAGCAGTTCTTC
TRBV7-8	NA	TRBJ2-5	few	CASSPLDGGPETQYF	TGTGCCAGCAGCCCCCTTGACGGGGGGCCGGAGACCCAGTACTTC
TRBV20-1	NA	TRBJ1-4	NA	CSANLREKLFF	TGCAGTGCAAACCTGAGAGAAAAACTGTTTTTT
TRBV7-9	TRBD1	TRBJ1-2	NA	CASSLDRGYGYTF	TGTGCCAGCAGCTTGGACAGGGGCTATGGCTACACCTTC